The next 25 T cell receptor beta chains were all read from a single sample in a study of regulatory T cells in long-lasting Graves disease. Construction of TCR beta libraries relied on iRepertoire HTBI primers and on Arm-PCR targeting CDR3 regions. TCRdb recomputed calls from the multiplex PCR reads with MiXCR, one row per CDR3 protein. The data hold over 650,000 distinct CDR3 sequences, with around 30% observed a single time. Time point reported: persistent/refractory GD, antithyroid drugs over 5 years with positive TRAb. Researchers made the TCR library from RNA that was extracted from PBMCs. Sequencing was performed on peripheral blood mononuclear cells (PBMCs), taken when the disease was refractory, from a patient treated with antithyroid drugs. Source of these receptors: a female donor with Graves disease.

The CDR3 is CASSSPGLEGTDTQYF. The DNA of the CDR3 is TGTGCCAGCAGTTCCCCGGGACTAGAGGGCACAGATACGCAGTATTTT. The rearrangement uses TRBV12-3 or TRBV12-4 and TRBJ2-3; 8 positions agree with TRBD2. The CDR3 covers 16 residues. Trimming at V came to 4 bases and at J to 1 base, leaving 7 bases not matched to a gene.

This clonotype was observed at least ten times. The CDR3 loop is CASSLSGGYSNQPQHF. The CDR3 region has the DNA TGTGCCAGCAGTTTATCGGGTGGGTATAGCAATCAGCCCCAGCATTTT. This rearrangement joins TRBV28 to TRBJ1-5; D remains unclear. Germline V gene sequence: CDR1 MDHEN, CDR2 SYDVKM. This CDR3 has 16 amino acids. V lost 1 base, J lost 0 bases, and 10 bases lay in between.

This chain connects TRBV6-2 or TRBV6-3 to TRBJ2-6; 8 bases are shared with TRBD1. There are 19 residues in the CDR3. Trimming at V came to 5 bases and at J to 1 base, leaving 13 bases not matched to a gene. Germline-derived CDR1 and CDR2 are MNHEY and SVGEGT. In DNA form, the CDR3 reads TGTGCCAGCAGTAGACCCCGGGACAGGACTTTATCTGGGGCCAACGTCCTGACTTTC. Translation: CASSRPRDRTLSGANVLTF.

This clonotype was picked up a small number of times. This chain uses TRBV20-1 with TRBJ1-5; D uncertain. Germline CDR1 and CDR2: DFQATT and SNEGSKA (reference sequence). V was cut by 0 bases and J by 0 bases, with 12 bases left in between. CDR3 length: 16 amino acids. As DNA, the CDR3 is TGCAGTGCTAGAGATTTGGCAGGCCTTAGCAATCAGCCCCAGCATTTT. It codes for CSARDLAGLSNQPQHF.

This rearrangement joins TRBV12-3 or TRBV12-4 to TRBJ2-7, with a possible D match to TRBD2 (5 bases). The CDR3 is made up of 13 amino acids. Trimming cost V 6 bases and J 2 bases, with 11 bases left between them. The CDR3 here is CASRSTGTYEQYF. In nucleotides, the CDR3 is TGTGCCAGCAGATCGACCGGGACCTACGAGCAGTACTTC.

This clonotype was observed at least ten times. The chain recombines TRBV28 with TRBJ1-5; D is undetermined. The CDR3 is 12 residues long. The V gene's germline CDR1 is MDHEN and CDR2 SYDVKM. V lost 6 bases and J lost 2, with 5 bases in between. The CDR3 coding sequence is TGTGCCAGCAGATCTGGCAATCAGCCCCAGCATTTT. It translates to CASRSGNQPQHF.

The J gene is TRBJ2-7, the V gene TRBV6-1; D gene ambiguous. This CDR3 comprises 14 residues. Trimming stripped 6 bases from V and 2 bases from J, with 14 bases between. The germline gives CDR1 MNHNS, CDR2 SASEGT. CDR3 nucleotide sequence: TGTGCCAGCAGCCGCCCCGGTCAAGCCTACGAGCAGTACTTC. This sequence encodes CASSRPGQAYEQYF.

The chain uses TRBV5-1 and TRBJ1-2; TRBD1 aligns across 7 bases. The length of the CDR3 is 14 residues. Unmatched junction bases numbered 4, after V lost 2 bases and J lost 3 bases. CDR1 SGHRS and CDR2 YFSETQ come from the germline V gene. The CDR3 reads CASSFKGTDYGYTF. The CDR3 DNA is TGCGCCAGCAGCTTTAAGGGGACAGACTATGGCTACACCTTC. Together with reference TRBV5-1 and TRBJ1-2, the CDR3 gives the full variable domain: KAGVTQTPRYLIKTRGQQVTLSCSPISGHRSVSWYQQTPGQGLQFLFEYFSETQRNKGNFPGRFSGRQFSNSRSEMNVSTLELGDSALYLCASSFKGTDYGYTFGSGTRLTVV.

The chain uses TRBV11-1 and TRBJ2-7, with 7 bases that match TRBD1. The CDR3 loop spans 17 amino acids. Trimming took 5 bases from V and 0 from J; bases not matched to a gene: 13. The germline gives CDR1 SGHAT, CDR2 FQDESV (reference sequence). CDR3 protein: CASSRSPGQDSSYEQYF. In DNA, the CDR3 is TGTGCCAGCAGCCGATCACCCGGACAGGACAGCTCCTACGAGCAGTACTTC.

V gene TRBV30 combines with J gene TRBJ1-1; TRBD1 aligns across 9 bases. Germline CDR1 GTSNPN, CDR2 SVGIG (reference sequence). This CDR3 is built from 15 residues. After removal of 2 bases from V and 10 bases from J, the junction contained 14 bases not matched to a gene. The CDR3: CAWSTYGQGSPSAFF. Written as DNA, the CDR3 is TGTGCCTGGAGTACCTACGGACAGGGGAGCCCCTCAGCTTTCTTT.

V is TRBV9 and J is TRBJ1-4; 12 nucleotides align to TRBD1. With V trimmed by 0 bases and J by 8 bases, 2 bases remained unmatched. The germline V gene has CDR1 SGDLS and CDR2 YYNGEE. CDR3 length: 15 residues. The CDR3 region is CASSVEGQGAEKLFF. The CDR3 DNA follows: TGTGCCAGCAGCGTAGAGGGACAGGGGGCAGAAAAACTGTTTTTT.

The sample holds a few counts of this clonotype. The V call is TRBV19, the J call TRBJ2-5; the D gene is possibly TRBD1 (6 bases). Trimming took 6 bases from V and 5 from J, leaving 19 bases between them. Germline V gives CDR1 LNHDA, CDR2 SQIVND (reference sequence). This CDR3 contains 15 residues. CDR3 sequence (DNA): TGTGCCAGTAGCCTCTCACAGGGTCGAAAGGAGACCCAGTACTTC. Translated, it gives CASSLSQGRKETQYF.

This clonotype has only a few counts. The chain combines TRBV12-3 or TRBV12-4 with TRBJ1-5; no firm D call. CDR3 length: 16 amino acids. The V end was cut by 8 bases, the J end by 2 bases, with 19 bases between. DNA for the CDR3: TGTGCCAGCGTTTTAGACCCGCAGTTGGGCAATCAGCCCCAGCATTTT. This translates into CASVLDPQLGNQPQHF.

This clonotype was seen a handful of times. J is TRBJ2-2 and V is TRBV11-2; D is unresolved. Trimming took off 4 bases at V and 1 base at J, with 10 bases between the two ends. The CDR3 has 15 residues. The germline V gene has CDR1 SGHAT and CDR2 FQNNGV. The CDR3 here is CASSSWTGNTGELFF. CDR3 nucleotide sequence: TGTGCCAGCAGCTCGTGGACGGGGAACACCGGGGAGCTGTTTTTT. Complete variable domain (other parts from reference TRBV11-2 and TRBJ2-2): EAGVAQSPRYKIIEKRQSVAFWCNPISGHATLYWYQQILGQGPKLLIQFQNNGVVDDSQLPKDRFSAERLKGVDSTLKIQPAKLEDSAVYLCASSSWTGNTGELFFGEGSRLTVL.

CDR3 sequence (DNA): TGTGCCAGCAGTGAGGGCAGGGGGATCGGCTATGGCTACACCTTC. It yields the protein CASSEGRGIGYGYTF. This chain joins TRBV2 and TRBJ1-2; TRBD1 agrees at 7 bases. The junction had 8 bases not matched to a gene; V was cut back by 3 bases and J by 4 bases. The CDR3 runs to 15 residues. The germline gives CDR1 SNHLY, CDR2 FYNNEI.

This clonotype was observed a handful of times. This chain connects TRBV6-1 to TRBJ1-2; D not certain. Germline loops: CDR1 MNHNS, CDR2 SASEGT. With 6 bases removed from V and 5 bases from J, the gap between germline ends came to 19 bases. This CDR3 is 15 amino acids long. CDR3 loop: CASRRSGQASYGYTF. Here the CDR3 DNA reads TGTGCCAGCAGACGTTCTGGGCAGGCATCATATGGCTACACCTTC.

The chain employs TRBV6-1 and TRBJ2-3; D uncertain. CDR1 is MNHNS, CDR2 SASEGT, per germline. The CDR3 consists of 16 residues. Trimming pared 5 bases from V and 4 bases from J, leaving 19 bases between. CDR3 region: CASSSRSSRGADTQYF. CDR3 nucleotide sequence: TGTGCCAGCAGTTCTCGATCCTCTAGAGGTGCAGATACGCAGTATTTT.

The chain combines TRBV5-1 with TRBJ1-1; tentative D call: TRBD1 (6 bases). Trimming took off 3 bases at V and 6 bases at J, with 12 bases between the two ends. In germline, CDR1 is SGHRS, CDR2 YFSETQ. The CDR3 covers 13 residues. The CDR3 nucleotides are TGCGCCAGCAGCTCGGACAGCGGCGCTGAAGCTTTCTTT. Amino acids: CASSSDSGAEAFF.

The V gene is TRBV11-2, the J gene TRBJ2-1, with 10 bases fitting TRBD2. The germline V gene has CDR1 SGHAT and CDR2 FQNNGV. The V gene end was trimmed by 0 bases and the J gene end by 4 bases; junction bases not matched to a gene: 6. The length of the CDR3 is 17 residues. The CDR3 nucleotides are TGTGCCAGCAGCTTAGATCCTACTAGCGGGGATTACAATGAGCAGTTCTTC. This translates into CASSLDPTSGDYNEQFF.

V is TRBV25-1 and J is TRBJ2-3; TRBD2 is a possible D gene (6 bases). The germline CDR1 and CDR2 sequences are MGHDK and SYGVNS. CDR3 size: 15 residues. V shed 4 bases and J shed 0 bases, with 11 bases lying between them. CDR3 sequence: CASSAGLLSTDTQYF. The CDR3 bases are TGTGCCAGCAGTGCGGGACTCCTAAGCACAGATACGCAGTATTTT.

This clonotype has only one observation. The DNA for the CDR3 is TGCGCCAGCAGCTCCCCCGGGACAGGTTACTACGAGCAGTACTTC. Its translation is CASSSPGTGYYEQYF. J is TRBJ2-7 and V is TRBV5-1; 8 bases align to TRBD1. CDR3 length equals 15 residues. Germline-derived CDR1 and CDR2 are SGHRS and YFSETQ. Germline trimming cut 3 bases from V and 3 bases from J; bases unmatched to any gene: 8.

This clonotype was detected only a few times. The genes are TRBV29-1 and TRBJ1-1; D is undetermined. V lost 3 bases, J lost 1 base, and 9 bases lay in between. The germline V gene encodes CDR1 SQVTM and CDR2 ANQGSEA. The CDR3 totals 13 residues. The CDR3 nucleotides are TGCAGCGTTGATCGGGGTACGAACACTGAAGCTTTCTTT. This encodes CSVDRGTNTEAFF.

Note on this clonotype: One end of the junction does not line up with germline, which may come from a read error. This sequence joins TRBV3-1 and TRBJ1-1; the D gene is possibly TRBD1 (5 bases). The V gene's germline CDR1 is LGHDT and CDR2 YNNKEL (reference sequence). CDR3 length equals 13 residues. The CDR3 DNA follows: TGTACCAGCACCTCAGGCGGGGGGGCTGAAGCTTTCTTT. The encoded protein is CTSTSGGGAEAFF.

CDR3: CASSQEGGQYGYTF. CDR3 bases: TGTGCCAGCAGCCAAGAGGGAGGGCAGTATGGCTACACCTTC. V usage is TRBV3-1 and J usage is TRBJ1-2; D is unclear. This CDR3 spans 14 amino acids. V lost 0 bases and J lost 5, with 10 bases in between. Germline V gene lookup returns CDR1 LGHDT and CDR2 YNNKEL (reference sequence).

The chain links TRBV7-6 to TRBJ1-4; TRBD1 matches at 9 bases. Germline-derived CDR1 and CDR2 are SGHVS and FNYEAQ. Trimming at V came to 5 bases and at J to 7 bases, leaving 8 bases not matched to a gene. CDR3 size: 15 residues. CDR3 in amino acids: CASSQTGGRSEKLFF. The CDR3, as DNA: TGTGCCAGCAGCCAAACAGGGGGCCGGAGTGAAAAACTGTTTTTT.